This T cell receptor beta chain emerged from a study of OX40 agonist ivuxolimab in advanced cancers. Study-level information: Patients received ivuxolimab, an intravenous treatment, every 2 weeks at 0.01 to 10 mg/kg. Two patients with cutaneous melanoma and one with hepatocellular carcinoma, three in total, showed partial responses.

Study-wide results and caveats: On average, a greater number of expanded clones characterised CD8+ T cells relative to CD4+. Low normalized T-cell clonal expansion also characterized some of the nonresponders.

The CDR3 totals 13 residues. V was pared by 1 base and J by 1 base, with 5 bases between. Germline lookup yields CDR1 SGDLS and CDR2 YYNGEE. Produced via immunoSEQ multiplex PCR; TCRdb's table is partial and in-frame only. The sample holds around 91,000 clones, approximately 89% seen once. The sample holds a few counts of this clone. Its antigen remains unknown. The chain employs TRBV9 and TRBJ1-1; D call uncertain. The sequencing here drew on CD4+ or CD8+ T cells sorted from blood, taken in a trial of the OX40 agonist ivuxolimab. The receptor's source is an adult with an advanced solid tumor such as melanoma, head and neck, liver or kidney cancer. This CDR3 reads CASSVSANTEAFF. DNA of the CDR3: TGTGCCAGCAGCGTAAGCGCGAACACTGAAGCTTTCTTT.